These 21 T cell receptor beta chains share one sample of origin, sequenced in a study of blood T cells in healthy people across ages. Next came a second PCR, run for about 7 to 12 cycles, which used a sample-barcoded 5' primer along with a J-beta primer mix. TCRdb fed the 5' RACE reads into MiXCR, producing one record per CDR3 protein. The sample carries about a million distinct CDR3 sequences, less than 45% recorded once. Sequences were obtained from blood. The receptors stem from a man between 18 and 29 years old in good health.

This rearrangement joins TRBV20-1 to TRBJ2-1, with 8 bases identical to TRBD2. Losses at the gene ends were 0 bases for V and 8 bases for J; bases not matched to a gene: 3. The germline gives CDR1 DFQATT, CDR2 SNEGSKA (reference sequence). The CDR3 extends over 13 amino acids. As DNA, the CDR3 is TGCAGTGCTAGAGAGTCAGCGGGGGATGAGCAGTTCTTC. This gives the protein CSARESAGDEQFF.

As DNA, the CDR3 is TGCAGTGCTAGAGAAGGCGGTGGCTACACCTTC. Amino acid sequence: CSAREGGGYTF. The chain employs TRBV20-1 and TRBJ1-2; D unclear. The CDR3 extends over 11 amino acids. Between the trimmed V and J ends, which lost 0 bases and 7 bases, there was a span of 6 bases. Germline V gene data show CDR1 as DFQATT and CDR2 as SNEGSKA (reference sequence).

This clonotype occurred many times. This chain connects TRBV24-1 to TRBJ2-5; tentative D call: TRBD1 (5 bases). Trimming took off 5 bases at V and 4 bases at J, with 10 bases between the two ends. The CDR3 length is 13 residues. Germline V gene data show CDR1 as KGHDR and CDR2 as SFDVKD. For the CDR3, the DNA is TGTGCCACCAGTGCCATAGGGGTAGAGACCCAGTACTTC. Its translation is CATSAIGVETQYF.

This clonotype appeared a few times. The chain links TRBV7-8 to TRBJ2-1; maybe TRBD1 (5 bases). Germline V gives CDR1 SGHVS, CDR2 FQNEAQ. The CDR3 spans 15 residues. Trimming cost V 5 bases and J 1 base, with 12 bases left between them. The CDR3 DNA follows: TGTGCCAGCAGCCTAAGGACATTGTCCTACAATGAGCAGTTCTTC. Protein: CASSLRTLSYNEQFF.

This clonotype was found a few times. The chain has TRBV28 and TRBJ2-1, with D unclear. The germline CDR1 and CDR2 sequences are MDHEN and SYDVKM. This CDR3 has 11 residues. V lost 3 bases, J lost 9 bases, and 6 bases lay in between. The chain's CDR3 is CASSLELEQFF. The DNA for the CDR3 is TGTGCCAGCAGTTTGGAACTTGAGCAGTTCTTC.

This sequence joins TRBV5-1 and TRBJ1-2; tentative D call: TRBD1 (5 bases). Trimming cost V 9 bases and J 4 bases, with 25 bases left between them. CDR3 size: 16 residues. Germline V lookup: CDR1 SGHRS, CDR2 YFSETQ. CDR3 loop: CATTGIGTSSFYGYTF. The CDR3 DNA reads TGCGCCACCACGGGAATTGGGACTTCTAGCTTCTATGGCTACACCTTC.

This clonotype was seen only a few times. This chain connects TRBV7-3 to TRBJ2-1; 8 bases map to TRBD2. The CDR3 is 14 residues long. Germline CDR1 is SGHTA and CDR2 is FQGTGA. V was clipped by 6 bases and J by 7 bases; unmatched bases: 8. CDR3 region: CASSLSGGQNEQFF. In DNA, the CDR3 is TGTGCCAGCAGTTTATCGGGGGGGCAAAATGAGCAGTTCTTC.

The chain recombines TRBV4-2 with TRBJ2-7; 7 positions match TRBD2. The germline V gene has CDR1 LGHNA and CDR2 YNFKEQ. Unmatched junction bases numbered 11, after V lost 0 bases and J lost 0 bases. The CDR3 sequence is 18 residues long. CDR3 amino acids: CASSQEKPTSEASYEQYF. CDR3 DNA sequence: TGTGCCAGCAGCCAAGAAAAACCTACTAGCGAGGCCTCCTACGAGCAGTACTTC.

This clonotype was picked up a small number of times. The V gene is TRBV25-1, the J gene TRBJ2-5, with D unresolved. There are 13 residues in the CDR3. Germline V gene data show CDR1 as MGHDK and CDR2 as SYGVNS. Between the trimmed V and J ends, which lost 3 bases and 0 bases, there was a span of 5 bases. The DNA of the CDR3 is TGTGCCAGCAGTGATCCCCACCAAGAGACCCAGTACTTC. Protein product: CASSDPHQETQYF.

This clonotype was picked up one time. The V gene is TRBV20-1, the J gene TRBJ2-2; TRBD2 is a possible D gene (5 bases). Trimming shortened V by 6 bases and J by 6 bases, and 23 bases separated the two germline ends. The germline V gene has CDR1 DFQATT and CDR2 SNEGSKA (reference sequence). The CDR3 consists of 16 residues. Here the CDR3 reads CSAAEEVFGFPGELFF. The CDR3 region has the DNA TGCAGTGCCGCGGAGGAGGTTTTTGGGTTCCCCGGGGAGCTGTTTTTT.

The chain is built from TRBV6-5 and TRBJ2-3, with 10 nucleotides matching TRBD2. CDR1 is MNHEY and CDR2 is SVGAGI in the germline V gene. Unmatched junction bases numbered 18, after V lost 0 bases and J lost 3 bases. The CDR3 consists of 21 residues. This chain's CDR3 is CASSYSAGLAQTNHRTDTQYF. The CDR3 nucleotides are TGTGCCAGCAGTTACTCAGCGGGACTAGCGCAAACCAACCACAGAACAGATACGCAGTATTTT.

This clonotype appeared a few times. V is TRBV6-5 and J is TRBJ1-6; D is ambiguous. Trimming removed 6 bases at V and 10 bases at J, with 16 bases between. This CDR3 is built from 14 residues. Germline V lookup: CDR1 MNHEY, CDR2 SVGAGI. CDR3 amino acids: CASRPVLGYSPLHF. The CDR3 DNA follows: TGTGCCAGCAGACCCGTCCTGGGGTACTCACCCCTCCACTTT.

This clonotype was observed at least ten times. The V call is TRBV4-1, the J call TRBJ1-1; D not certain. Trimming left V 0 bases short and J 5 bases short, with 7 bases between. This CDR3 has 13 amino acids. The germline V gene encodes CDR1 MGHRA and CDR2 YSYEKL. The chain's CDR3 is CASSQDWRTEAFF. CDR3 DNA: TGCGCCAGCAGCCAAGATTGGAGGACTGAAGCTTTCTTT.

This CDR3 is CASNQRRTGELFF. CDR3 nucleotide sequence: TGTGCCAGCAACCAAAGACGCACCGGGGAGCTGTTTTTT. The chain joins TRBV6-6 to TRBJ2-2; D gene ambiguous. Germline CDR1 MNHNY, CDR2 SVGAGI (reference sequence). The CDR3 runs 13 residues. Trimming removed 7 bases from V and 4 bases from J, with 10 bases in between.

This clonotype has a handful of counts. The CDR3 DNA follows: TGTGCCAGCAGTCCTGGGACAGGAGCCAATCAGCCCCAGCATTTT. As protein: CASSPGTGANQPQHF. This chain joins TRBV12-3 or TRBV12-4 and TRBJ1-5; 8 bases line up with TRBD1. Unmatched junction bases numbered 6, after V lost 5 bases and J lost 3 bases. CDR3 length: 15 amino acids.

The V call is TRBV5-6, the J call TRBJ2-3, with D perhaps matching TRBD2 (7 bases). The CDR3 runs to 16 residues. The V end was cut by 4 bases, the J end by 0 bases, with 15 bases between. Germline V gene lookup returns CDR1 SGHDT and CDR2 YYEEEE. The CDR3 here is CASSERGGYSTDTQYF. The DNA of the CDR3 is TGTGCCAGCAGCGAAAGGGGGGGCTATAGCACAGATACGCAGTATTTT.

A few counts support this clonotype. The rearrangement links TRBV27 to TRBJ1-4; 8 bases are shared with TRBD1. CDR3 length: 16 amino acids. The trim removed 5 bases at V and 2 bases at J, leaving 7 bases unmatched. Germline V lookup: CDR1 MNHEY, CDR2 SMNVEV (reference sequence). This CDR3 is CASSTGQGRTNEKLFF. In DNA, the CDR3 is TGTGCCAGCAGTACCGGACAGGGTCGGACTAATGAAAAACTGTTTTTT.

The gene calls are TRBV10-3 and TRBJ1-4; tentatively, D is TRBD1 (5 bases). The CDR3 length is 14 residues. V shed 7 bases and J shed 3 bases, with 12 bases lying between them. CDR1 ENHRY and CDR2 SYGVKD come from the germline V gene. The CDR3, as DNA: TGTGCCATCAATAATGGGGGAGCTAATGAAAAACTGTTTTTT. Translation: CAINNGGANEKLFF.

The chain is built from TRBV20-1 and TRBJ2-3; TRBD2 aligns across 8 bases. Looked up from germline, CDR1 is DFQATT and CDR2 is SNEGSKA (reference sequence). This CDR3 is 14 amino acids long. The trim removed 6 bases at V and 2 bases at J, leaving 7 bases unmatched. CDR3 DNA: TGCAGTGCGCTCCGGCGGGGGGACACAGATACGCAGTATTTT. Translated: CSALRRGDTDTQYF.

The chain carries TRBV6-5 and TRBJ1-5; no firm D call. The germline V and J ends were trimmed by 5 bases and 5 bases, with 13 bases remaining between them. CDR1 and CDR2 (germline): MNHEY, SVGAGI. This CDR3 has 14 residues. This CDR3 is CASSDRADDQPQHF. The CDR3 region has the DNA TGTGCCAGCAGTGACCGGGCAGATGATCAGCCCCAGCATTTT.

V and J are TRBV15 and TRBJ2-3, with D perhaps matching TRBD2 (5 bases). Germline V lookup: CDR1 LNHNV, CDR2 YYDKDF (reference sequence). This CDR3 has 16 residues. Trimming took off 0 bases at V and 3 bases at J, with 13 bases between the two ends. The chain's CDR3 is CATSRDTGVLTDTQYF. DNA of the CDR3: TGTGCCACCAGCAGAGATACCGGGGTGCTGACAGATACGCAGTATTTT.